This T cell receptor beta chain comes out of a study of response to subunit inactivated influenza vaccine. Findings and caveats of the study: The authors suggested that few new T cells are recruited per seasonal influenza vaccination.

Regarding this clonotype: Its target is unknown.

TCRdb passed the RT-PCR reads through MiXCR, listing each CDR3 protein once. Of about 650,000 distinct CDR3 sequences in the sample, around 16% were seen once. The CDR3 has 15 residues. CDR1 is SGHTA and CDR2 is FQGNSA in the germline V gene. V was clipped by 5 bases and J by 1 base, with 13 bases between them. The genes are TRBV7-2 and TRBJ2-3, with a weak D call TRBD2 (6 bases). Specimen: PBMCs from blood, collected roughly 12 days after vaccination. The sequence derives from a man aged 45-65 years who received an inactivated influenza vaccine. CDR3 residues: CASSRTAGRTDTQYF. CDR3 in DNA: TGTGCCAGCAGCCGGACGGCGGGACGCACAGATACGCAGTATTTT. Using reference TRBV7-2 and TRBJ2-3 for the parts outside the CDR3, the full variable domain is GAGVSQSPSNKVTEKGKDVELRCDPISGHTALYWYRQSLGQGLEFLIYFQGNSAPDKSGLPSDRFSAERTGGSVSTLTIQRTQQEDSAVYLCASSRTAGRTDTQYFGPGTRLTVL.